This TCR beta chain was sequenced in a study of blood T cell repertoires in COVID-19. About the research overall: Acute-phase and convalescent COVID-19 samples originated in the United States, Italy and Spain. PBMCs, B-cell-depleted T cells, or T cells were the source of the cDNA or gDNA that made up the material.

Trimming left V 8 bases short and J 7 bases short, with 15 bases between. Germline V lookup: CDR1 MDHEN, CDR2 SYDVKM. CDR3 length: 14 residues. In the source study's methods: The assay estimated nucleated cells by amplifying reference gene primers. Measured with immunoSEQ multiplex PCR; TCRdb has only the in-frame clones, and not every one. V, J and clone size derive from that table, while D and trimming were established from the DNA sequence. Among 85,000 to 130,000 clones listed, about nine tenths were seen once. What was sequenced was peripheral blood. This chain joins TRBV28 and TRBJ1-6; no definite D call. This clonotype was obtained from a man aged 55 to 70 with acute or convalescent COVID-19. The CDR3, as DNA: TGTGCCAGCGGGATGCGAGGGCGAAATTCACCCCTCCACTTT. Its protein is CASGMRGRNSPLHF.